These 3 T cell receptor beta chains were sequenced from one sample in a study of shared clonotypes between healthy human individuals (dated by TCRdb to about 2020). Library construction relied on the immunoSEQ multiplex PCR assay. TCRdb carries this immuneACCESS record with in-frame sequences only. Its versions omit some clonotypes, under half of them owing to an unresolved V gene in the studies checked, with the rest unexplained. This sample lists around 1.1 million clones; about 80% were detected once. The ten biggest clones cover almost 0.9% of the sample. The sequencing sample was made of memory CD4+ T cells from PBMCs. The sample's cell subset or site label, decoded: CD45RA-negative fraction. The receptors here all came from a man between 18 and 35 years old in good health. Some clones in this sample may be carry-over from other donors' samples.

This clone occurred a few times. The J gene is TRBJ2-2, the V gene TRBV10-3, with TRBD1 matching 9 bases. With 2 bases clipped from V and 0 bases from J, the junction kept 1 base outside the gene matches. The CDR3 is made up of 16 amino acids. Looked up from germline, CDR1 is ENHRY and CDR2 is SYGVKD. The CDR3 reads CAISEGTGSNTGELFF. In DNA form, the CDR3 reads TGTGCCATCAGTGAGGGGACAGGGTCGAACACCGGGGAGCTGTTTTTT.

CDR3 DNA: TGCAGCGTTATAGGACAGGGTCGCAACGAGCAGTACTTC. Protein: CSVIGQGRNEQYF. V is TRBV29-1 and J is TRBJ2-7; TRBD1 matches at 8 bases. CDR3 length: 13 residues. V shed 5 bases and J 5 bases; nucleotides not matched to a gene: 8. The germline V gene has CDR1 SQVTM and CDR2 ANQGSEA.

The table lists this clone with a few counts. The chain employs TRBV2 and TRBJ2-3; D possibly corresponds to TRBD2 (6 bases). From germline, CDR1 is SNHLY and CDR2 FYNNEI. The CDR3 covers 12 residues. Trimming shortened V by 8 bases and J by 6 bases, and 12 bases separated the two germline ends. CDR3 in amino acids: CASSGDWDTQYF. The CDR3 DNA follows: TGTGCCAGCTCGGGAGATTGGGATACGCAGTATTTT. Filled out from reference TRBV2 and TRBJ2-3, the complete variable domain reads EPEVTQTPSHQVTQMGQEVILRCVPISNHLYFYWYRQILGQKVEFLVSFYNNEISEKSEIFDDQFSVERPDGSNFTLKIRSTKLEDSAMYFCASSGDWDTQYFGPGTRLTVL.